This T cell receptor (beta chain) is from a study of Ad26.COV2.S vaccination and SARS-CoV-2 variants. Study information: Once, or twice with 56 days between doses, Ad26.COV2.S was given intramuscularly.

As for treatment: around 19 received Ad26.COV2.S at low or high dose, single or two shots; about 5 received placebo; per-sample allocation not given. Vaccine and placebo recipients were sampled on day 63 after the first injection. Cohort 1b enrolled adults aged 18-55 years in Boston. The CDR3 is 15 residues long. CDR1 and CDR2 (germline): SGHAT, FQDESV (reference sequence). V was pared by 4 bases and J by 4 bases, with 6 bases of the junction left unmatched. Sequencing was performed with immunoSEQ multiplex PCR; in TCRdb, only in-frame clones are kept and a portion is missing. The sample has about 390,000 clones, less than 90% seen once.

The clonotype was recovered from a person aged 18-65 years who received the Ad26.COV2.S COVID-19 vaccine or a placebo. The chain employs TRBV11-1 and TRBJ2-3; 9 bases are a match to TRBD1. The sample here was peripheral blood, taken in a trial of Ad26.COV2.S vaccine versus placebo. CDR3 in DNA: TGTGCCAGCAGCTCAAGGACAGGGGTACCAGATACGCAGTATTTT. It specifies CASSSRTGVPDTQYF.